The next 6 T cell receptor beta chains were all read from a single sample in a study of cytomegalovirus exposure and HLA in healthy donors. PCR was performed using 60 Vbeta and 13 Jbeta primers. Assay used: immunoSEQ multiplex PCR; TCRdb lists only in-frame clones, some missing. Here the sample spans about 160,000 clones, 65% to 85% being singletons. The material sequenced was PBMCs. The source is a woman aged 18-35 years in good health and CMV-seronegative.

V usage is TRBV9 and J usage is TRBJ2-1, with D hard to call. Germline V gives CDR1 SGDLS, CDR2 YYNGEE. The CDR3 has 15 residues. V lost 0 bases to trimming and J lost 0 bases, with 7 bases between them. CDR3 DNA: TGTGCCAGCAGCGTAGGTTGGAGCTCCTACAATGAGCAGTTCTTC. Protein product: CASSVGWSSYNEQFF.

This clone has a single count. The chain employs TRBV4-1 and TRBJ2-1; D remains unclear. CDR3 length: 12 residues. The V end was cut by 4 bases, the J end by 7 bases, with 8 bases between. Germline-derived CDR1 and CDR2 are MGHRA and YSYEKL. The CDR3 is CASSLPRNEQFF. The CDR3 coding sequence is TGCGCCAGCAGCCTTCCTAGGAATGAGCAGTTCTTC.

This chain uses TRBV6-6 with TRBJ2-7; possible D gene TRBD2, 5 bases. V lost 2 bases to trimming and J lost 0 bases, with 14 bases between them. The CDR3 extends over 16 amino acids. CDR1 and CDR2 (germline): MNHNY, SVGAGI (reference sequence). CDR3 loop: CASSYPWGDGSYEQYF. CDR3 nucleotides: TGTGCCAGCAGTTACCCGTGGGGAGACGGCTCCTACGAGCAGTACTTC.

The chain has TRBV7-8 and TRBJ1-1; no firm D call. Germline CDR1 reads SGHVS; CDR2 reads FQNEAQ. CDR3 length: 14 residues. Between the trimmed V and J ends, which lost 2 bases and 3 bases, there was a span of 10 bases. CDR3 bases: TGTGCCAGCAGCTTACGGTTTGGTTACACTGAAGCTTTCTTT. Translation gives CASSLRFGYTEAFF. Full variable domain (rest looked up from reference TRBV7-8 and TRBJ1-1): GAGVSQSPRYKVAKRGQDVALRCDPISGHVSLFWYQQALGQGPEFLTYFQNEAQLDKSGLPSDRFFAERPEGSVSTLKIQRTQQEDSAVYLCASSLRFGYTEAFFGQGTRLTVV.

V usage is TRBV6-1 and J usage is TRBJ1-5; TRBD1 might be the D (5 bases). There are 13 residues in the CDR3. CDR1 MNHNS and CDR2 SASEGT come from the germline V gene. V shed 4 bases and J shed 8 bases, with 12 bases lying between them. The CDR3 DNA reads TGTGCCAGCAGTGTAGGGGTCGTAGAGCCCCAGCATTTT. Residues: CASSVGVVEPQHF.

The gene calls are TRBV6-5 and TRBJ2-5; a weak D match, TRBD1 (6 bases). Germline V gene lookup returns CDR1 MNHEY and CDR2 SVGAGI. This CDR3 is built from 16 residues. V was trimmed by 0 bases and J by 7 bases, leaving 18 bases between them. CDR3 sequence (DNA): TGTGCCAGCAGTTACTCTGCACAGGGTCGTTTTTGGACCCAGTACTTC. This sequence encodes CASSYSAQGRFWTQYF.